Given below is one T cell receptor beta chain in context. TCRdb keeps only in-frame clones here, not all; method: immunoSEQ multiplex PCR. The data hold around 370,000 clones, with more than 75% observed a single time. The record originates from a study of blood T cell repertoires in COVID-19. The J segment lost 5 bases and the V segment lost 1 base, leaving 10 bases of the junction unmatched. There are 16 residues in the CDR3. Per germline, CDR1 SEHNR and CDR2 FQNEAQ (reference sequence). The sequenced sample consisted of peripheral blood. The receptor's source is a woman aged 50 to 65 with COVID-19, enrolled during active disease. This chain links TRBV7-9 with TRBJ2-7; 8 positions match TRBD2. Written as DNA, the CDR3 is TGTGCCAGCAGCTTAGGGGTTCGCGGGAGGAGTGACGAGCAGTACTTC. This translates into CASSLGVRGRSDEQYF. The complete variable domain, with remaining parts taken from reference TRBV7-9 and TRBJ2-7, reads DTGVSQNPRHKITKRGQNVTFRCDPISEHNRLYWYRQTLGQGPEFLTYFQNEAQLEKSRLLSDRFSAERPKGSFSTLEIQRTEQGDSAMYLCASSLGVRGRSDEQYFGPGTRLTVT.